These 17 T cell receptor beta chains came from one sample sequenced in a study of OX40 agonist ivuxolimab in advanced cancers. Sequencing used immunoSEQ multiplex PCR; TCRdb keeps in-frame clones, though not all of them. The sample holds around 7,000 clones, around 70% seen once. Sequencing used CD4+ or CD8+ T cells sorted from blood, obtained in a trial of the OX40 agonist ivuxolimab. Receptors originate from an adult with an advanced solid tumor such as melanoma, head and neck, liver or kidney cancer.

The J gene is TRBJ2-7, the V gene TRBV4-1, with TRBD1 identical over 7 bases. Unmatched junction bases numbered 8, after V lost 0 bases and J lost 3 bases. The CDR3 loop spans 16 amino acids. Per the germline V gene, CDR1 is MGHRA and CDR2 is YSYEKL. CDR3 protein: CASSQESQGEGYEQYF. The CDR3 DNA is TGCGCCAGCAGCCAAGAATCGCAGGGGGAAGGCTACGAGCAGTACTTC.

The genes are TRBV2 and TRBJ1-5; a weak D match, TRBD1 (5 bases). V dropped 7 bases and J dropped 6 bases, with 19 bases sitting between them. The CDR3 is made up of 15 amino acids. Germline assignment: CDR1 SNHLY and CDR2 FYNNEI. Here the CDR3 reads CASNYVAGLSQPQHF. The DNA for the CDR3 is TGTGCCAGCAACTATGTGGCAGGGCTGAGTCAGCCCCAGCATTTT.

The CDR3 DNA follows: TGCAGCGTCGGTCGGACTAACACCGGGGAGCTGTTTTTT. This gives the protein CSVGRTNTGELFF. The gene calls are TRBV29-1 and TRBJ2-2; a weak D match, TRBD2 (5 bases). CDR3 size: 13 residues. V was clipped by 6 bases and J by 2 bases, with 10 bases between them. Germline V CDR1 and CDR2: SQVTM, ANQGSEA.

The chain is built from TRBV6-5 and TRBJ2-1; D may be TRBD2 (6 bases). The V gene's germline CDR1 is MNHEY and CDR2 SVGAGI. The CDR3 is 16 residues long. Trimming cost V 0 bases and J 5 bases, with 14 bases left between them. The CDR3 protein is CASSYSRVGGNNEQFF. The DNA for the CDR3 is TGTGCCAGCAGTTACTCGAGGGTCGGAGGGAACAATGAGCAGTTCTTC.

This clone has just one count. V and J are TRBV5-1 and TRBJ2-3, with D uncertain. V gave up 1 base and J gave up 0 bases, with 12 bases separating them. CDR3 length: 16 amino acids. Germline V gene lookup returns CDR1 SGHRS and CDR2 YFSETQ. CDR3 sequence reads: CASSLSIETSTDTQYF. CDR3 nucleotides: TGCGCCAGCAGCTTGTCTATCGAGACTAGCACAGATACGCAGTATTTT.

The chain has TRBV19 and TRBJ2-3, with D perhaps TRBD2 (5 bases). V was cut by 5 bases and J by 2 bases, with 14 bases left in between. Germline loops: CDR1 LNHDA, CDR2 SQIVND (reference sequence). This CDR3 has 15 residues. The CDR3 sequence is CASSSFPGNTDTQYF. The CDR3 coding sequence is TGTGCCAGTAGTTCCTTTCCGGGAAACACAGATACGCAGTATTTT.

The chain employs TRBV5-4 and TRBJ2-5; D gene unclear. CDR1 and CDR2 (germline): SGHNT, YYREEE (reference sequence). V shed 2 bases and J shed 5 bases, with 10 bases lying between them. The CDR3 extends over 13 amino acids. The CDR3 region is CASSLLVWETQYF. The CDR3 nucleotides read TGTGCCAGCAGCTTACTTGTCTGGGAGACCCAGTACTTC.

The chain is built from TRBV5-8 and TRBJ1-4; D perhaps matches TRBD1 (6 bases). This CDR3 comprises 13 residues. Trimming pared 4 bases from V and 7 bases from J, leaving 11 bases between. CDR1 SGHTS and CDR2 YDEGEE come from the germline V gene. CDR3 in amino acids: CASSQGTVEKLFF. DNA of the CDR3: TGTGCCAGCAGCCAGGGGACGGTTGAAAAACTGTTTTTT.

The chain uses TRBV6-5 and TRBJ1-5; D remains ambiguous. The CDR3 extends over 14 amino acids. Trimming cost V 6 bases and J 0 bases, with 9 bases left between them. CDR1 MNHEY and CDR2 SVGAGI come from the germline V gene. The CDR3 nucleotides read TGTGCCAGCAGACCCAGATATAGCAATCAGCCCCAGCATTTT. Protein: CASRPRYSNQPQHF.

The chain uses TRBV9 and TRBJ2-1, with 7 positions matching TRBD2. The length of the CDR3 is 16 residues. The germline CDR1 and CDR2 sequences are SGDLS and YYNGEE. V lost 4 bases and J lost 4; bases outside the gene matches: 11. The CDR3 loop reads CASSPSGSGYYNEQFF. The CDR3 DNA sequence: TGTGCCAGCAGCCCCTCGGGTAGCGGGTATTACAATGAGCAGTTCTTC.

V is TRBV11-2 and J is TRBJ2-6; D is undetermined. CDR3 size: 17 residues. V was trimmed by 2 bases and J by 2 bases, leaving 13 bases between them. The germline CDR1 and CDR2 sequences are SGHAT and FQNNGV. The CDR3 bases are TGTGCCAGCAGCTTATTAGGGTTCTACGCTGGGGCCAACGTCCTGACTTTC. The encoded protein is CASSLLGFYAGANVLTF.

The genes are TRBV19 and TRBJ1-2; TRBD1 is a possible D gene (6 bases). Germline V gene data show CDR1 as LNHDA and CDR2 as SQIVND (reference sequence). The CDR3 length is 15 residues. Trimming removed 3 bases at V and 4 bases at J, with 15 bases between. CDR3 nucleotides: TGTGCCAGTAGTATCTTGGTTGGGGGCTTCTATGGCTACACCTTC. Amino acid sequence: CASSILVGGFYGYTF. The variable domain in full, with the rest retrieved from reference TRBV19 and TRBJ1-2, is DGGITQSPKYLFRKEGQNVTLSCEQNLNHDAMYWYRQDPGQGLRLIYYSQIVNDFQKGDIAEGYSVSREKKESFPLTVTSAQKNPTAFYLCASSILVGGFYGYTFGSGTRLTVV.

J is TRBJ1-1 and V is TRBV7-1, with D perhaps TRBD1 (6 bases). Being an ORF, TRBV7-1 has a function that is uncertain. V lost 4 bases and J 4 bases, leaving 16 bases between the germline ends. CDR3 size: 15 residues. The CDR3 coding sequence is TGTGCCAGCAGCTTGGGTACAGGGAGCGTCACTGAAGCTTTCTTT. Its translation is CASSLGTGSVTEAFF.

The gene calls are TRBV4-1 and TRBJ1-2; 7 bases match TRBD1. There are 15 residues in the CDR3. Germline assignment: CDR1 MGHRA and CDR2 YSYEKL. V lost 4 bases, J lost 2 bases, and 7 bases stayed unmatched. CDR3 nucleotides: TGCGCCAGCAGCCCCGACAGGGCCCGCAACTATGGCTACACCTTC. Protein product: CASSPDRARNYGYTF.

The chain carries TRBV5-3 and TRBJ1-5; D uncertain. TRBV5-3 is annotated as an ORF whose role is uncertain. This CDR3 comprises 12 residues. Between the trimmed V and J ends, which lost 8 bases and 7 bases, there was a span of 13 bases. Here the CDR3 reads CASSHQGQPQHF. The CDR3 DNA sequence: TGTGCCAGCAGCCACCAAGGCCAGCCCCAGCATTTT.

To note about this clone: It is unclear where the CDR3 begins or ends on the DNA, so no DNA is shown, and the CDR3 is as TCRdb lists it. V gene TRBV12-2 combines with J gene TRBJ2-1; TRBD1 reflects the table's D call only, with no check against the DNA. TRBV12-2 is tagged as a pseudogene. 16 amino acids form the CDR3, both terminal residues included. CDR3 amino acids: CASRFFGTGSLVEQFF.

This clone was seen once. The chain joins TRBV9 to TRBJ2-7; 8 bases are shared with TRBD1. This CDR3 has 15 amino acids. With V trimmed by 4 bases and J by 3 bases, 9 bases remained unmatched. Germline-derived CDR1 and CDR2 are SGDLS and YYNGEE. CDR3 protein: CASSPTGVSIYEQYF. The CDR3 DNA reads TGTGCCAGCAGCCCGACAGGGGTTTCAATCTACGAGCAGTACTTC.